A single sample is the source of the 26 T cell receptor beta chains below, sequenced in a study of identical twins' blood T cells. TCRdb reanalysed the 5' RACE reads using MiXCR and keeps one entry per CDR3 protein. Among roughly 380,000 distinct CDR3 sequences, about 28% were seen once, and the ten largest hold 5.5% to 6.5%. Sample: PBMCs. Source of these receptors: a woman aged 18 to 55 in good health.

This clonotype has just a few counts. The chain carries TRBV3-1 and TRBJ1-2; a weak D match, TRBD1 (5 bases). Germline V CDR1 and CDR2: LGHDT, YNNKEL (reference sequence). The CDR3 is 13 amino acids. Between the trimmed V and J ends, which lost 2 bases and 10 bases, there was a span of 14 bases. As DNA, the CDR3 is TGTGCCAGCAGCCAACGGGGGTTCGAGGACTACACCTTC. Translation gives CASSQRGFEDYTF.

A note on this clonotype: A much larger clone lies one base from this, so it may be a read error. V is TRBV9 and J is TRBJ1-1; unclear D gene. The CDR3 has 13 residues. The V gene's germline CDR1 is SGDLS and CDR2 YYNGEE. V was trimmed by 9 bases and J by 1 base, leaving 13 bases between them. The CDR3 DNA follows: TGTGCCAACAGTCAGGTTGGGAACACTGAAGCTTTCTTT. Translating gives CANSQVGNTEAFF.

This sequence joins TRBV7-9 and TRBJ2-2, with D hard to call. Germline-derived CDR1 and CDR2 are SEHNR and FQNEAQ (reference sequence). The V end was cut by 5 bases, the J end by 0 bases, with 10 bases between. The CDR3 consists of 15 residues. This CDR3 reads CASSTLESNTGELFF. Here the CDR3 DNA reads TGTGCCAGCAGCACTCTAGAGTCGAACACCGGGGAGCTGTTTTTT.

The chain combines TRBV12-3 or TRBV12-4 with TRBJ1-2, with 7 positions matching TRBD1. CDR3 size: 21 residues. Trimming removed 6 bases from V and 6 bases from J; junction bases left unmatched: 31. CDR3 loop: CASSPRQGTSTVYRRLNGYTF. DNA of the CDR3: TGTGCCAGCAGCCCACGACAGGGAACCTCCACGGTCTACAGGCGATTGAATGGCTACACCTTC.

The chain couples TRBV2 to TRBJ1-5; perhaps TRBD1 as D (6 bases). The CDR3 has 15 amino acids. Germline assignment: CDR1 SNHLY and CDR2 FYNNEI. The V end lost 6 bases, the J end lost 4 bases, and 16 bases lay between the germline ends. The CDR3 nucleotides are TGTGCCAGCAGCGAGCTACAGGGCCAGAATCAGCCCCAGCATTTT. The encoded protein is CASSELQGQNQPQHF.

This clonotype was seen ten or more times. The chain carries TRBV12-3 or TRBV12-4 and TRBJ1-1; D is undetermined. V was cut by 2 bases and J by 4 bases, with 8 bases left in between. CDR3 length: 13 amino acids. The CDR3: CASSLRELTEAFF. CDR3 DNA sequence: TGTGCCAGCAGTTTACGGGAACTCACTGAAGCTTTCTTT.

About this clonotype: A much larger clone sits a single nucleotide away, making a read error possible. The genes are TRBV20-1 and TRBJ1-2; D might be TRBD1 (5 bases). This CDR3 contains 13 residues. Germline-derived CDR1 and CDR2 are DFQATT and SNEGSKA (reference sequence). This chain's CDR3 is CGARDRGTYGYTF. Written as DNA, the CDR3 is TGCGGTGCTAGAGATAGGGGTACTTATGGCTACACCTTC.

The rearrangement uses TRBV11-2 and TRBJ2-5; D not resolved. This CDR3 region has 17 residues. V was cut by 6 bases and J by 2 bases, with 22 bases left in between. Germline V CDR1 and CDR2: SGHAT, FQNNGV. The CDR3 is CASRTLQRVRIQETQYF. Here the CDR3 DNA reads TGTGCCAGCAGAACACTTCAAAGAGTGCGGATACAAGAGACCCAGTACTTC.

The J gene is TRBJ2-2, the V gene TRBV7-9; weak D call: TRBD2 (6 bases). The germline V gene encodes CDR1 SEHNR and CDR2 FQNEAQ (reference sequence). Trimming cost V 1 base and J 8 bases, with 26 bases left between them. The CDR3 contains 19 residues. The CDR3: CASSLGRDSYRLYAGELFF. Here the CDR3 DNA reads TGTGCCAGCAGCTTAGGGCGGGACTCGTACCGATTATATGCGGGGGAGCTGTTTTTT.

In this sample, this clonotype turned up a few times. The chain combines TRBV7-8 with TRBJ2-6; perhaps TRBD1 as D (5 bases). The germline V gene encodes CDR1 SGHVS and CDR2 FQNEAQ. The germline V and J ends were trimmed by 3 bases and 0 bases, with 6 bases remaining between them. CDR3 length equals 15 residues. The CDR3, as DNA: TGTGCCAGCAGCTTGACAGTCTCTGGGGCCAACGTCCTGACTTTC. Translating it yields CASSLTVSGANVLTF.

This chain joins TRBV19 and TRBJ1-2; D is perhaps TRBD1 (6 bases). The CDR3 loop spans 14 amino acids. The ends were cut back, 4 bases at V and 4 bases at J, with 13 bases in the middle. Germline V gives CDR1 LNHDA, CDR2 SQIVND (reference sequence). CDR3 sequence: CASSSGQQTYGYTF. As DNA, the CDR3 is TGTGCCAGTAGTAGCGGACAGCAAACCTATGGCTACACCTTC.

The chain uses TRBV6-5 and TRBJ2-7; 12 positions match TRBD2. V lost 4 bases to trimming and J lost 7 bases; unmatched junction nucleotides: 8. The CDR3 is made up of 15 amino acids. Germline CDR1 reads MNHEY; CDR2 reads SVGAGI. The CDR3 sequence is CASSSGTSGSREQYF. The CDR3, as DNA: TGTGCCAGCAGTTCTGGGACTAGCGGGTCAAGAGAGCAGTACTTC.

This clonotype was seen a handful of times. V usage is TRBV4-3 and J usage is TRBJ2-3; D may match TRBD1 or TRBD2 (5 bases each). The CDR3 is made up of 18 amino acids. The V gene lost 1 base and the J gene lost 2 bases, with 19 bases spanning the gap. Germline CDR1 LGHNA, CDR2 YSLEER. The CDR3 sequence: CASSQVLAGTTYTDTQYF. CDR3 DNA sequence: TGCGCCAGCAGCCAAGTGTTAGCCGGGACCACCTACACAGATACGCAGTATTTT.

The gene calls are TRBV11-2 and TRBJ2-1; D not resolved. The length of the CDR3 is 13 residues. Germline V CDR1 and CDR2: SGHAT, FQNNGV. V lost 0 bases and J 6 bases, leaving 6 bases between the germline ends. The CDR3 bases are TGTGCCAGCAGCTTAGAGGTAGCCAATGAGCAGTTCTTC. Its protein is CASSLEVANEQFF.

This clonotype was counted a few times. The chain links TRBV4-1 to TRBJ1-5; D is unresolved. Germline lookup yields CDR1 MGHRA and CDR2 YSYEKL. There are 12 residues in the CDR3. V was trimmed by 5 bases and J by 4 bases, leaving 6 bases between them. The CDR3, as DNA: TGCGCCAGCAGCAACACTAATCAGCCCCAGCATTTT. This codes for CASSNTNQPQHF.

This clonotype was recorded only once. The chain employs TRBV29-1 and TRBJ2-1; 8 bases map to TRBD2. From germline, CDR1 is SQVTM and CDR2 ANQGSEA. The CDR3 has 16 amino acids. Losses at the gene ends were 5 bases for V and 0 bases for J; bases not matched to a gene: 9. CDR3: CSVRIAGLSSYNEQFF. The CDR3 DNA follows: TGCAGCGTTAGGATAGCGGGGCTAAGCTCCTACAATGAGCAGTTCTTC.

This clonotype was counted only a few times. The chain couples TRBV19 to TRBJ1-1; no firm D call. The CDR3 is 12 residues long. The germline CDR1 and CDR2 sequences are LNHDA and SQIVND (reference sequence). The V and J ends lost 8 bases and 7 bases respectively, with 14 bases between them. DNA for the CDR3: TGTGCCAGTTTAGCACGTGGTGGTGAAGCTTTCTTT. Amino acids: CASLARGGEAFF.

This clonotype was counted only a few times. The rearrangement uses TRBV19 and TRBJ1-1, with no clear D. Germline V gene data show CDR1 as LNHDA and CDR2 as SQIVND (reference sequence). The CDR3 extends over 14 amino acids. Trimming cost V 7 bases and J 3 bases, with 15 bases left between them. The CDR3 spells CASIVWGEDTEAFF. In nucleotides, the CDR3 is TGTGCCAGTATAGTGTGGGGTGAGGACACTGAAGCTTTCTTT.

At least ten counts were recorded for this clonotype. The rearrangement links TRBV4-1 to TRBJ2-2; 7 bases are shared with TRBD1. The ends lost 6 bases at V and 1 base at J; junction bases unmatched: 11. CDR3 length: 17 amino acids. From germline, CDR1 is MGHRA and CDR2 YSYEKL. The CDR3 sequence: CASSPSPGQRNTGELFF. The DNA of the CDR3 is TGCGCCAGCAGTCCCAGCCCGGGACAGAGGAACACCGGGGAGCTGTTTTTT.

Many counts were recorded for this clonotype. V and J are TRBV20-1 and TRBJ1-1, with D possibly being TRBD1 (6 bases). Trimming cost V 0 bases and J 1 base, with 6 bases left between them. Germline CDR1 reads DFQATT; CDR2 reads SNEGSKA (reference sequence). The length of the CDR3 is 13 residues. CDR3 DNA sequence: TGCAGTGCTAGAGAGACAGGGAACACTGAAGCTTTCTTT. As protein: CSARETGNTEAFF.

This clonotype was detected only a few times. The chain combines TRBV5-6 with TRBJ1-1; possible D gene TRBD1, 5 bases. With 6 bases removed from V and 3 bases from J, the gap between germline ends came to 15 bases. This CDR3 comprises 14 residues. Germline loops: CDR1 SGHDT, CDR2 YYEEEE. CDR3 residues: CASIRSGIDTEAFF. The DNA of the CDR3 is TGTGCCAGCATTCGGTCAGGGATCGACACTGAAGCTTTCTTT.

J is TRBJ1-5 and V is TRBV12-3 or TRBV12-4; D might be TRBD1 (6 bases). The CDR3 length is 14 residues. The V end lost 8 bases, the J end lost 2 bases, and 13 bases lay between the germline ends. As DNA, the CDR3 is TGTGCCAGCGGTTCCAGGGGCGGCAATCAGCCCCAGCATTTT. This gives the protein CASGSRGGNQPQHF.

The chain links TRBV7-9 to TRBJ1-2, with D possibly TRBD1 on 5 matching bases. Between the trimmed V and J ends, which lost 5 bases and 3 bases, there was a span of 13 bases. Looked up from germline, CDR1 is SEHNR and CDR2 is FQNEAQ (reference sequence). CDR3 size: 14 residues. The CDR3 loop is CASSARALDYGYTF. The CDR3 DNA reads TGTGCCAGCAGCGCCAGGGCGCTAGACTATGGCTACACCTTC.

This clonotype was observed a handful of times. This chain joins TRBV2 and TRBJ1-2; D remains ambiguous. Trimming pared 3 bases from V and 0 bases from J, leaving 11 bases between. This CDR3 spans 15 amino acids. CDR1 is SNHLY and CDR2 is FYNNEI in the germline V gene. Here the CDR3 reads CASSESMGANYGYTF. In DNA, the CDR3 is TGTGCCAGCAGTGAGTCTATGGGAGCTAACTATGGCTACACCTTC.

This clonotype was found a few times. The genes are TRBV11-2 and TRBJ2-1; D is undetermined. The CDR3 length is 13 residues. The germline CDR1 and CDR2 sequences are SGHAT and FQNNGV. Trimming took off 6 bases at V and 4 bases at J, with 10 bases between the two ends. In nucleotides, the CDR3 is TGTGCCAGCAGAGGGTACCTTTACAATGAGCAGTTCTTC. Encoded protein: CASRGYLYNEQFF.

The table lists this clonotype with a few counts. The genes are TRBV10-3 and TRBJ1-2; D not resolved. V lost 4 bases to trimming and J lost 2 bases, with 5 bases between them. Germline V gives CDR1 ENHRY, CDR2 SYGVKD. This CDR3 has 12 amino acids. In nucleotides, the CDR3 is TGTGCCATCAGTGGAGGGAACTATGGCTACACCTTC. It specifies CAISGGNYGYTF.